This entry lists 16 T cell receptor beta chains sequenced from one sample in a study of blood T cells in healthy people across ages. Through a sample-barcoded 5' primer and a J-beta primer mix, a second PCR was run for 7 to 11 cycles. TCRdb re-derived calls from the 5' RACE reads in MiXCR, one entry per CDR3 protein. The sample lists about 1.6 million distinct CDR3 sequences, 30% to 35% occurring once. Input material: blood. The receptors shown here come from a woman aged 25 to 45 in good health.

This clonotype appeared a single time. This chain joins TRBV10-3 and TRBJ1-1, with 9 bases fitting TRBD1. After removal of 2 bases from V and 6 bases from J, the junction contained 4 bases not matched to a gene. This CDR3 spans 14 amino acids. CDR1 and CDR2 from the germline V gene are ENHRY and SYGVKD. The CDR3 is CAISERTGEAEAFF. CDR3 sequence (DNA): TGTGCCATCAGTGAGAGGACAGGGGAGGCTGAAGCTTTCTTT.

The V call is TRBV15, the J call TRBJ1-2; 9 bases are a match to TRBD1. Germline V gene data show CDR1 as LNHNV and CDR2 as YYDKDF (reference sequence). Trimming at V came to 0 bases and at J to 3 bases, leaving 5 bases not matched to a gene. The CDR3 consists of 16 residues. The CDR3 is CATSRESTGGHYGYTF. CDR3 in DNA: TGTGCCACCAGCAGAGAGTCAACAGGGGGCCACTATGGCTACACCTTC.

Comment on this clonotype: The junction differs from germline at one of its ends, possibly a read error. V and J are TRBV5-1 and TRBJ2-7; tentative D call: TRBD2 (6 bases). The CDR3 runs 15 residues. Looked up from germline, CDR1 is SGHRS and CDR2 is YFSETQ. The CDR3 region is CASSLTAGTSCEQYF. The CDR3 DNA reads TGCGCCAGCAGCTTGACCGCGGGGACCTCCTGCGAGCAGTACTTC.

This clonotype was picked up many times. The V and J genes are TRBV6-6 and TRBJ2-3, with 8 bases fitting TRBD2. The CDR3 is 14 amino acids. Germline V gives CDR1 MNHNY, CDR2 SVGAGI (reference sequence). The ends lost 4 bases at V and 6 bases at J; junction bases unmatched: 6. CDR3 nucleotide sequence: TGTGCCAGCAGTTCCGGGGGGGAGAGTGATACGCAGTATTTT. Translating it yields CASSSGGESDTQYF.

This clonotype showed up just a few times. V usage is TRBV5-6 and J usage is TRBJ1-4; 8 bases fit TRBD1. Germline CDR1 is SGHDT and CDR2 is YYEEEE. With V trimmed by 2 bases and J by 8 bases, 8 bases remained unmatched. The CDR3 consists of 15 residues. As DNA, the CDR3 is TGTGCCAGCAGCTTCGGACAGGGTGCTCGGGAAAAACTGTTTTTT. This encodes CASSFGQGAREKLFF.

This chain's CDR3 is CASLDRGEAFF. The CDR3 region has the DNA TGTGCCAGCTTGGATAGGGGTGAAGCTTTCTTT. The rearrangement joins TRBV2 to TRBJ1-1; D may be TRBD1 (5 bases). Trimming left V 8 bases short and J 7 bases short, with 11 bases between. Germline V gene sequence: CDR1 SNHLY, CDR2 FYNNEI. CDR3 length equals 11 residues.

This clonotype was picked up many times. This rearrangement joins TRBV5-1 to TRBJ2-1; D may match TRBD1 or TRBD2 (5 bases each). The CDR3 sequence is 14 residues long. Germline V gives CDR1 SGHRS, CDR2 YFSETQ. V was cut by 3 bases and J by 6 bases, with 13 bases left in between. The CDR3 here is CASSSEGPFNEQFF. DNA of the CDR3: TGCGCCAGCAGCTCCGAGGGGCCTTTCAATGAGCAGTTCTTC. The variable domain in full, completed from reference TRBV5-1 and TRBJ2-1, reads KAGVTQTPRYLIKTRGQQVTLSCSPISGHRSVSWYQQTPGQGLQFLFEYFSETQRNKGNFPGRFSGRQFSNSRSEMNVSTLELGDSALYLCASSSEGPFNEQFFGPGTRLTVL.

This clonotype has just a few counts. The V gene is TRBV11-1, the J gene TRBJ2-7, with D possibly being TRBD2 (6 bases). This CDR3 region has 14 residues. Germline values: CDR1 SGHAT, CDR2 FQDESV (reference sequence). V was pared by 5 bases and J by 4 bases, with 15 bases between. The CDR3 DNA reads TGTGCCAGCAGCGAGGGACCGGAGGGTTACGAGCAGTACTTC. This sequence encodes CASSEGPEGYEQYF.

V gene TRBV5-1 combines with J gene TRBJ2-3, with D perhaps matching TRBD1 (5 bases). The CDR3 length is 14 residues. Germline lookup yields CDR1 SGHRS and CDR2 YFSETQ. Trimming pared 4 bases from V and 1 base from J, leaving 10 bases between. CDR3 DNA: TGCGCCAGCAGCCAGACAGCTGGCACAGATACGCAGTATTTT. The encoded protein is CASSQTAGTDTQYF.

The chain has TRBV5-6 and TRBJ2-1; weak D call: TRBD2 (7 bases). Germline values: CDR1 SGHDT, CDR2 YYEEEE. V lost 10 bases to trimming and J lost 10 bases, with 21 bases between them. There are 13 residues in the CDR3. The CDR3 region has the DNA TGTGCCTCACTAGGGGGGGCCTTACGCGAGCAGTTCTTC. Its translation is CASLGGALREQFF.

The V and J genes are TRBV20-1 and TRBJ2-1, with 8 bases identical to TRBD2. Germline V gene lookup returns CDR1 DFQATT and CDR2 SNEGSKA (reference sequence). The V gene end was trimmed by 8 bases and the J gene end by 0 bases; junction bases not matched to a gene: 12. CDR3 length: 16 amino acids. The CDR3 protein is CSSEGGGLYSYNEQFF. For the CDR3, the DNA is TGCAGTTCCGAGGGCGGGGGGCTCTACTCCTACAATGAGCAGTTCTTC.

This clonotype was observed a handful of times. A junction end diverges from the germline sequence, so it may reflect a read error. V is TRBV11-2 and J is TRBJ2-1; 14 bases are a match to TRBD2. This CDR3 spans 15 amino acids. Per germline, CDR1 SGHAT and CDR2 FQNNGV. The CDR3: CASSSGLAGVNGQFF. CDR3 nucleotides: TGTGCCAGCAGCTCGGGACTAGCGGGAGTAAATGGGCAGTTCTTC.

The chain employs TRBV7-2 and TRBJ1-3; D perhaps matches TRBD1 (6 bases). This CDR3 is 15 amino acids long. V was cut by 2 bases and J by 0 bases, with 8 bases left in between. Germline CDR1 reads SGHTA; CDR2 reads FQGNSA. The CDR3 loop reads CASSLWGPSGNTIYF. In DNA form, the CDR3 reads TGTGCCAGCAGCTTATGGGGGCCCTCTGGAAACACCATATATTTT.

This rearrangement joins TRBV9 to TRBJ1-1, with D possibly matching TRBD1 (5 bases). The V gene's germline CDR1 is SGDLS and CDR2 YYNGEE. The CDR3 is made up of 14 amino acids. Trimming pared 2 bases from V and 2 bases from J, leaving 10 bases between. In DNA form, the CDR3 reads TGTGCCAGCAGCGTTACAGGATTCAACACTGAAGCTTTCTTT. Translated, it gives CASSVTGFNTEAFF.

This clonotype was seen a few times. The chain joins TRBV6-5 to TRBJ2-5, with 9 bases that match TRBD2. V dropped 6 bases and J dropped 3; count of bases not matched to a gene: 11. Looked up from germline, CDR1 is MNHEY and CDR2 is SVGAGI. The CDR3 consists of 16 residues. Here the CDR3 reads CASRPIERGEEETQYF. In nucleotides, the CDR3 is TGTGCCAGCAGACCAATAGAGCGGGGGGAGGAAGAGACCCAGTACTTC.

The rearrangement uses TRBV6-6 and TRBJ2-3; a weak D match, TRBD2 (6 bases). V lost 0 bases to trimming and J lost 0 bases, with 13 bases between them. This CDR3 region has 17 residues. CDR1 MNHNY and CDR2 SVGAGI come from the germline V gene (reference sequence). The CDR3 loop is CASSYSRLALSTDTQYF. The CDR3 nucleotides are TGTGCCAGCAGTTACTCTAGGCTAGCGTTGAGCACAGATACGCAGTATTTT.